A single sample gave rise to the 31 T cell receptor beta chains below, sequenced in a study of post-analysis software for immune sequencing data. Study-wide results and limits: Included in a set of about 5 TRBV segments more frequent in patients than controls were TRBV5-6, TRBV5-1 and TRBV20-1.

Prepared libraries of TCR beta cDNA carried unique molecular identifiers. Via MiXCR, TCRdb re-called the PCR reads, giving one row per CDR3 protein. This table has roughly 800,000 distinct CDR3 sequences, just over 45% appearing once. These receptors' targets are unknown. The sequenced sample was blood. These receptors originate from a girl aged 10-17 years with multiple sclerosis.

V gene TRBV20-1 combines with J gene TRBJ2-1; 8 bases map to TRBD2. Per the germline V gene, CDR1 is DFQATT and CDR2 is SNEGSKA (reference sequence). Trimming removed 5 bases from V and 5 bases from J; junction bases left unmatched: 8. The CDR3 extends over 14 amino acids. CDR3 protein: CSAPSRGGDNEQFF. DNA for the CDR3: TGCAGTGCTCCTTCCCGGGGGGGGGACAATGAGCAGTTCTTC.

The chain links TRBV20-1 to TRBJ2-7, with D perhaps TRBD2 (6 bases). CDR1 is DFQATT, CDR2 SNEGSKA, per germline (reference sequence). V dropped 4 bases and J dropped 4 bases, with 17 bases sitting between them. The CDR3 totals 14 residues. The CDR3 nucleotides read TGCAGTGCTACCGCCATGTCCGGGGGTTACGAGCAGTACTTC. Translated: CSATAMSGGYEQYF.

The gene calls are TRBV5-1 and TRBJ2-6; no firm D call. This CDR3 spans 16 amino acids. V lost 2 bases to trimming and J lost 0 bases, with 9 bases between them. CDR1 is SGHRS, CDR2 YFSETQ, per germline. The CDR3: CASSLIPSSGANVLTF. The CDR3 coding sequence is TGCGCCAGCAGCTTAATACCTAGCTCTGGGGCCAACGTCCTGACTTTC.

This clonotype has more than one count but fewer than ten. The chain employs TRBV6-6 and TRBJ2-5; D perhaps matches TRBD1 (5 bases). Trimming removed 3 bases from V and 5 bases from J, with 13 bases in between. The CDR3 sequence is 14 residues long. Germline V lookup: CDR1 MNHNY, CDR2 SVGAGI (reference sequence). The CDR3 sequence: CASSYEQGWETQYF. The CDR3 DNA reads as TGTGCCAGCAGTTATGAGCAGGGTTGGGAGACCCAGTACTTC.

This chain links TRBV6-5 with TRBJ2-7, with D tentatively TRBD1 or TRBD2 (5 bases each). The CDR3 contains 14 residues. Trimming removed 6 bases at V and 4 bases at J, with 16 bases between. Germline V gene data show CDR1 as MNHEY and CDR2 as SVGAGI. CDR3 loop: CASRRPGPSYEQYF. The CDR3 region has the DNA TGTGCCAGCAGACGCCCGGGACCCTCTTACGAGCAGTACTTC.

The chain joins TRBV5-6 to TRBJ2-5; TRBD2 matches at 11 bases. V was pared by 5 bases and J by 0 bases, with 3 bases of the junction left unmatched. The CDR3 is 15 amino acids. Germline CDR1 reads SGHDT; CDR2 reads YYEEEE. The CDR3 spells CASRKTSGDQETQYF. Here the CDR3 DNA reads TGTGCCAGCAGGAAGACTAGCGGGGACCAAGAGACCCAGTACTTC.

This clonotype was counted between two and nine times. The chain has TRBV29-1 and TRBJ2-1; 7 bases align to TRBD2. The CDR3 is 13 amino acids. V gave up 4 bases and J gave up 4 bases; unmatched junction bases: 4. Germline loops: CDR1 SQVTM, CDR2 ANQGSEA. CDR3 nucleotide sequence: TGCAGCGTTGCAGCGGGACCTTACAATGAGCAGTTCTTC. Protein sequence: CSVAAGPYNEQFF.

The chain's CDR3 is CAGSRPYQETQYF. DNA for the CDR3: TGTGCCGGCTCCCGGCCTTACCAAGAGACCCAGTACTTC. V usage is TRBV6-2 or TRBV6-3 and J usage is TRBJ2-5; D not certain. V lost 11 bases, J lost 0 bases, and 13 bases lay in between. The germline V gene has CDR1 MNHEY and CDR2 SVGEGT. CDR3 length: 13 amino acids.

The rearrangement uses TRBV9 and TRBJ2-4, with 7 positions matching TRBD1. With the DNA end fitting TRBJ2-7 better, the J assignment may be wrong. This CDR3 has 15 residues. CDR1 and CDR2 from the germline V gene are SGDLS and YYNGEE. The chain's CDR3 is CASSVDRDPRYEQYF. For the CDR3, the DNA is TGTGCCAGCAGCGTTGACAGGGACCCACGGTACGAGCAGTACTTC.

This clonotype was counted a few times. V usage is TRBV10-3 and J usage is TRBJ2-7; TRBD2 matches at 12 bases. Germline CDR1 is ENHRY and CDR2 is SYGVKD. The CDR3 loop spans 15 amino acids. The J segment lost 5 bases and the V segment lost 4 bases, leaving 6 bases of the junction unmatched. The CDR3 region is CAISGTSGILDEQYF. For the CDR3, the DNA is TGTGCCATCAGTGGGACTAGCGGGATTTTGGACGAGCAGTACTTC.

The V call is TRBV4-2, the J call TRBJ2-2, with a weak D call TRBD2 (6 bases). The germline V and J ends were trimmed by 0 bases and 4 bases, with 15 bases remaining between them. The V gene's germline CDR1 is LGHNA and CDR2 YNFKEQ. The CDR3 has 17 residues. The CDR3: CASSQEWREALTGELFF. DNA for the CDR3: TGTGCCAGCAGCCAAGAGTGGAGGGAGGCCCTCACCGGGGAGCTGTTTTTT.

The chain carries TRBV11-2 and TRBJ1-2; D gene unclear. V lost 7 bases to trimming and J lost 5 bases, with 23 bases between them. The CDR3 runs to 16 residues. Germline CDR1 reads SGHAT; CDR2 reads FQNNGV. Here the CDR3 DNA reads TGTGCCAGCATCCCTTTTGGGGTTAAATCCGAATATGGCTACACCTTC. This encodes CASIPFGVKSEYGYTF.

The chain combines TRBV5-1 with TRBJ2-7; no reliable D call. This CDR3 is built from 15 residues. Germline lookup yields CDR1 SGHRS and CDR2 YFSETQ. Between the trimmed V and J ends, which lost 6 bases and 0 bases, there was a span of 16 bases. CDR3 loop: CASNPGVLSSYEQYF. The CDR3 region has the DNA TGCGCCAGCAACCCTGGGGTTCTTAGCTCCTACGAGCAGTACTTC.

V is TRBV4-2 and J is TRBJ2-5; TRBD2 matches at 9 bases. The J call may be wrong; the DNA end is better matched by TRBJ2-7. Looked up from germline, CDR1 is LGHNA and CDR2 is YNFKEQ. CDR3 length equals 14 residues. CDR3 DNA: TGTGCCAGCAGCATCGGACTAGCGACTTACGAGCAGTACTTC. It translates to CASSIGLATYEQYF.

About this clonotype: A much larger clone lies a single base off, so this may be a read error. This chain uses TRBV6-4 with TRBJ2-1; D might be TRBD2 (7 bases). The CDR3 loop spans 17 amino acids. Germline V gene sequence: CDR1 MRHNA, CDR2 SNTAGT. V dropped 0 bases and J dropped 5 bases, with 17 bases sitting between them. CDR3 nucleotides: TGTGCCAGCAGTGACTCACCTAGCGGAGGGGGGGACAATGAGCAGTTCTTC. Its translation is CASSDSPSGGGDNEQFF.

J is TRBJ1-2 and V is TRBV29-1; 7 nucleotides agree with TRBD1. J was trimmed by 6 bases and V by 6 bases; bases with no gene match: 7. Germline values: CDR1 SQVTM, CDR2 ANQGSEA. The CDR3 runs to 12 residues. CDR3 in amino acids: CSVRDSGNGYTF. CDR3 nucleotide sequence: TGCAGCGTCCGGGACAGCGGGAATGGCTACACCTTC.

This clonotype turned up a few times. The rearrangement links TRBV11-2 to TRBJ2-3, with D perhaps matching TRBD2 (6 bases). The CDR3 sequence is 17 residues long. CDR1 and CDR2 from the germline V gene are SGHAT and FQNNGV. The V end lost 5 bases, the J end lost 2 bases, and 20 bases lay between the germline ends. This CDR3 is CASSRRGAGLLTDTQYF. The DNA of the CDR3 is TGTGCCAGCAGCCGCCGTGGGGCGGGACTCCTCACAGATACGCAGTATTTT.

The V and J genes are TRBV24-1 and TRBJ2-3; D might be TRBD2 (6 bases). Germline lookup yields CDR1 KGHDR and CDR2 SFDVKD. The CDR3 length is 16 residues. Trimming left V 7 bases short and J 6 bases short, with 22 bases between. CDR3 sequence: CATSLGGSNRGDTQYF. The CDR3 bases are TGTGCCACCAGCCTAGGAGGGTCTAACCGAGGGGATACGCAGTATTTT.

The sample holds a few counts of this clonotype. The rearrangement links TRBV6-1 to TRBJ2-1; TRBD2 agrees at 9 bases. After removal of 5 bases from V and 9 bases from J, the junction contained 11 bases not matched to a gene. CDR3 size: 15 residues. Germline V gene data show CDR1 as MNHNS and CDR2 as SASEGT. CDR3 DNA sequence: TGTGCCAGCAGTAAGGGACTAGCTGTTTCGGGTGAGCAGTTCTTC. Its protein product is CASSKGLAVSGEQFF.

This clonotype has just a few counts. The chain has TRBV27 and TRBJ2-7; 8 nucleotides agree with TRBD2. Germline V gene data show CDR1 as MNHEY and CDR2 as SMNVEV (reference sequence). V was clipped by 2 bases and J by 4 bases; unmatched bases: 4. This CDR3 is built from 14 residues. The chain's CDR3 is CASSLTGGRYEQYF. Written as DNA, the CDR3 is TGTGCCAGCAGTTTAACGGGAGGGCGATACGAGCAGTACTTC.

The genes are TRBV18 and TRBJ2-3; D is unresolved. Germline loops: CDR1 KGHSH, CDR2 LQKENI. V lost 5 bases, J lost 0 bases, and 15 bases lay in between. This CDR3 comprises 16 residues. In nucleotides, the CDR3 is TGTGCCAGCTCAACCGGATCCTCCCCTAGCACAGATACGCAGTATTTT. This gives the protein CASSTGSSPSTDTQYF. The complete variable domain, with remaining parts taken from reference TRBV18 and TRBJ2-3, reads NAGVMQNPRHLVRRRGQEARLRCSPMKGHSHVYWYRQLPEEGLKFMVYLQKENIIDESGMPKERFSAEFPKEGPSILRIQQVVRGDSAAYFCASSTGSSPSTDTQYFGPGTRLTVL.

This chain links TRBV11-1 with TRBJ2-5; D remains unclear. Germline CDR1 and CDR2: SGHAT and FQDESV (reference sequence). This CDR3 spans 13 amino acids. V gave up 3 bases and J gave up 4 bases, with 9 bases separating them. DNA of the CDR3: TGTGCCAGCAGCTTTGGAGCAGCAGAGACCCAGTACTTC. Its translation is CASSFGAAETQYF.

This rearrangement joins TRBV14 to TRBJ2-3, with TRBD1 identical over 7 bases. This CDR3 comprises 14 residues. CDR1 and CDR2 from the germline V gene are SGHDN and FVKESK. The V and J ends lost 0 bases and 7 bases, in that order; junction bases with no gene match: 4. The CDR3 region has the DNA TGTGCCAGCAGCCAAGAGTACAGGGGAAATACGCAGTATTTT. Its translation is CASSQEYRGNTQYF.

This clonotype turned up a few times. The gene calls are TRBV4-1 and TRBJ2-1; 11 bases line up with TRBD2. This CDR3 comprises 15 residues. Per the germline V gene, CDR1 is MGHRA and CDR2 is YSYEKL. V dropped 0 bases and J dropped 8; count of bases not matched to a gene: 3. CDR3 in amino acids: CASSQEGTSGYEQFF. CDR3 DNA: TGCGCCAGCAGCCAAGAAGGGACTAGCGGTTATGAGCAGTTCTTC.

The chain joins TRBV24-1 to TRBJ2-1; TRBD1 agrees at 7 bases. The CDR3 length is 17 residues. Germline-derived CDR1 and CDR2 are KGHDR and SFDVKD. Unmatched junction bases numbered 15, after V lost 3 bases and J lost 8 bases. This CDR3 is CATSDADRSKVRDEQFF. DNA for the CDR3: TGTGCCACCAGTGATGCGGACAGGTCTAAGGTCCGGGATGAGCAGTTCTTC.

This clonotype occurred a few times. One end of the junction does not line up with germline, which may come from a read error. The chain recombines TRBV6-6 with TRBJ1-6, with a possible D match to TRBD1 (5 bases). CDR1 MNHNY and CDR2 SVGAGI come from the germline V gene (reference sequence). This CDR3 is built from 15 residues. The CDR3 is CASSYPDIPDSPLHF. CDR3 DNA: TGTGCCAGCAGTTACCCGGACATTCCAGATTCGCCCCTCCACTTT.

A single count supports this clonotype. This chain connects TRBV29-1 to TRBJ2-5; 13 nucleotides align to TRBD2. The better agreement between TRBJ2-7 and the DNA end casts doubt on the J call. Germline CDR1 and CDR2: SQVTM and ANQGSEA. CDR3 size: 14 residues. The CDR3, as DNA: TGCAGCGCCCGAACTGGGACTAGCGGGACCGAGCAGTACTTC. Its translation: CSARTGTSGTEQYF.

The CDR3 spells CASTLTGANVLTF. CDR3 in DNA: TGTGCCAGCACCCTGACCGGGGCCAACGTCCTGACTTTC. The chain recombines TRBV2 with TRBJ2-6, with D unclear. CDR1 is SNHLY and CDR2 is FYNNEI in the germline V gene. The germline V and J ends were trimmed by 7 bases and 4 bases, with 8 bases remaining between them. The CDR3 runs 13 residues.

This clonotype was picked up a small number of times. The chain combines TRBV14 with TRBJ2-1; D gene uncertain. Germline values: CDR1 SGHDN, CDR2 FVKESK. The CDR3 totals 12 residues. V lost 4 bases and J lost 7, with 8 bases in between. CDR3 sequence: CASSRRRNEQFF. CDR3 DNA sequence: TGTGCCAGCAGCCGAAGAAGGAATGAGCAGTTCTTC.

The chain has TRBV20-1 and TRBJ1-6; possible D gene TRBD1, 6 bases. This CDR3 comprises 14 residues. V was shortened by 1 base and J by 7 bases, with 11 bases between the two germline ends. Germline V CDR1 and CDR2: DFQATT, SNEGSKA (reference sequence). The CDR3 loop is CSARVQGGNSPLHF. The CDR3 bases are TGCAGTGCTAGAGTACAGGGAGGCAATTCACCCCTCCACTTT.

The chain carries TRBV20-1 and TRBJ2-1; the D is unclear. The length of the CDR3 is 14 residues. V was trimmed by 0 bases and J by 5 bases, leaving 11 bases between them. CDR1 DFQATT and CDR2 SNEGSKA come from the germline V gene (reference sequence). The chain's CDR3 is CSARDLGSNNEQFF. The CDR3 nucleotides are TGCAGTGCTAGAGATCTCGGGTCTAACAATGAGCAGTTCTTC.